Sequencing of this T cell receptor (beta chain) was carried out in a study of control samples from healthy donors and cancer patients. Per the germline V gene, CDR1 is MNHEY and CDR2 is SVGAGI. CDR3 size: 14 residues. Trimming pared 6 bases from V and 8 bases from J, leaving 14 bases between. Assay: immunoSEQ multiplex PCR; the TCRdb copy retains only in-frame clones and omits some. The repertoire consists of 180,000 or so clones, with 90% to 95% occurring once and the leading ten covering roughly 3.9%. What was sequenced was blood. The sequence was collected from a woman in her fifties or sixties in good health. This rearrangement joins TRBV6-5 to TRBJ1-6; D gene uncertain. Here the CDR3 DNA reads TGTGCCAGCAGGCTTGACGGATCTTATTCACCCCTCCACTTT. Translating gives CASRLDGSYSPLHF.